The present entry profiles one T cell receptor beta chain with its context. Its antigen is undetermined. Doses given second, at about 4 or about 12 weeks, were pooled. CDR1 LNHDA and CDR2 SQIVND come from the germline V gene (reference sequence). The length of the CDR3 is 12 residues. V was shortened by 8 bases and J by 6 bases, with 13 bases between the two germline ends. The data were obtained in a study of T cell responses to AZD1222 COVID-19 vaccine. General study findings and limits: Per reports, nearly half of all spike-specific TCRs target regions that are unmutated in variants. The number of AZD1222 recipients seropositive at baseline was only six. Donors skewed white British and female; clonal diversity was possibly underestimated.

Measured with immunoSEQ multiplex PCR; TCRdb has only the in-frame clones, and not every one. Among 120,000 to 150,000 clones listed, just over 85% were seen once. This chain connects TRBV19 to TRBJ1-1; D unresolved. The sequenced sample was peripheral blood, obtained 28 days after the second AZD1222 dose. The origin of this receptor is an adult who received the AZD1222 COVID-19 vaccine. CDR3 nucleotides: TGTGCCAGTCGCACCCAAGGCGCTGAAGCTTTCTTT. The encoded protein is CASRTQGAEAFF.